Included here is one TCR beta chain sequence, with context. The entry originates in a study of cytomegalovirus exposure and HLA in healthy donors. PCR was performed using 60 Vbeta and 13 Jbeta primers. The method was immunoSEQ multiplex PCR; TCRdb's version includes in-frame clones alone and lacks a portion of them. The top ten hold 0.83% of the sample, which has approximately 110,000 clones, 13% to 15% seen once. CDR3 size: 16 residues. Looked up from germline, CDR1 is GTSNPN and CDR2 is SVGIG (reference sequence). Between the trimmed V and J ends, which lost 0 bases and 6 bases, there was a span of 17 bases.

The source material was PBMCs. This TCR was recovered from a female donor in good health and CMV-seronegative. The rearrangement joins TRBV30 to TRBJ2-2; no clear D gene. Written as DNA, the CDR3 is TGTGCCTGGAGTGTAATTCCACCGGGTCAATCCGGGGAGCTGTTTTTT. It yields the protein CAWSVIPPGQSGELFF.